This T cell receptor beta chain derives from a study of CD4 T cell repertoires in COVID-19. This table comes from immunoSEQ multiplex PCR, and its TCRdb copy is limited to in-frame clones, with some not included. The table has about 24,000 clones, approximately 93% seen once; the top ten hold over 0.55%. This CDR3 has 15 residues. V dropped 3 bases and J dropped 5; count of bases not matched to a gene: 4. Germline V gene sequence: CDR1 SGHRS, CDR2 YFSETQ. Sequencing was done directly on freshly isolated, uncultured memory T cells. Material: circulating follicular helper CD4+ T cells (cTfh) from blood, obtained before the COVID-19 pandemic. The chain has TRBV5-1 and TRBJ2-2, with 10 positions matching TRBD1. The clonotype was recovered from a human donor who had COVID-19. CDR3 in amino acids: CASSSGTGATGELFF. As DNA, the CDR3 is TGCGCCAGCAGCTCCGGGACAGGGGCTACCGGGGAGCTGTTTTTT.